A single sample gave rise to the 27 T cell receptor beta chains below, sequenced in a study of long-term antiretroviral therapy in people with HIV. Version v3.0 of the immunoSEQ assay ran at survey level. Sequencing used immunoSEQ multiplex PCR; TCRdb keeps in-frame clones, though not all of them. The repertoire holds about 25,000 clones, with 60% to 80% as singletons. This sample comprised unsorted PBMCs, obtained 2.1 years after starting antiretroviral therapy. The receptor set was obtained from a man aged 25-40 years with HIV.

This clone was recorded only once. The gene calls are TRBV30 and TRBJ2-7; TRBD2 aligns across 7 bases. Germline CDR1 reads GTSNPN; CDR2 reads SVGIG (reference sequence). V lost 1 base to trimming and J lost 1 base; unmatched junction nucleotides: 10. There are 16 residues in the CDR3. DNA for the CDR3: TGTGCCTGGAGTGGGGGCCAGCTAGCGGTATCCTACGAGCAGTACTTC. Translating it yields CAWSGGQLAVSYEQYF.

V is TRBV9 and J is TRBJ2-1; D is unresolved. V was trimmed by 1 base and J by 0 bases, leaving 11 bases between them. This CDR3 is 16 amino acids long. CDR1 SGDLS and CDR2 YYNGEE come from the germline V gene. The CDR3 spells CASSVPRASSYNEQFF. CDR3 nucleotide sequence: TGTGCCAGCAGCGTACCCCGGGCTAGCTCCTACAATGAGCAGTTCTTC.

This rearrangement joins TRBV19 to TRBJ1-5; D is unclear. Germline V gene sequence: CDR1 LNHDA, CDR2 SQIVND (reference sequence). This CDR3 is 14 amino acids long. V was cut by 5 bases and J by 2 bases, with 10 bases left in between. The CDR3: CASSWTQGNQPQHF. CDR3 coding DNA: TGTGCCAGTAGTTGGACGCAGGGCAATCAGCCCCAGCATTTT.

This chain uses TRBV7-3 with TRBJ2-2; the D is unclear. The CDR3 totals 15 residues. Trimming took 1 base from V and 5 from J, leaving 11 bases between them. The germline CDR1 and CDR2 sequences are SGHTA and FQGTGA. The CDR3 loop is CASSLRSQDTGELFF. Here the CDR3 DNA reads TGTGCCAGCAGCTTAAGGAGCCAGGATACCGGGGAGCTGTTTTTT.

This chain uses TRBV27 with TRBJ2-1; 9 bases fit TRBD2. This CDR3 has 15 amino acids. J gave up 8 bases and V 4 bases, and 9 bases lay outside the gene matches. The germline V gene has CDR1 MNHEY and CDR2 SMNVEV (reference sequence). The CDR3 sequence: CASSSRSSGDDEQFF. CDR3 in DNA: TGTGCCAGCAGTTCTCGTTCTAGCGGGGACGATGAGCAGTTCTTC.

V gene TRBV9 combines with J gene TRBJ1-4, with 7 nucleotides matching TRBD1. The CDR3 has 16 amino acids. The V gene end was trimmed by 4 bases and the J gene end by 0 bases; junction bases not matched to a gene: 6. CDR1 is SGDLS, CDR2 YYNGEE, per germline. CDR3 bases: TGTGCCAGCAGCCCGGGGACAGTAGCAACTAATGAAAAACTGTTTTTT. Its protein is CASSPGTVATNEKLFF.

The chain joins TRBV27 to TRBJ2-1; 9 nucleotides agree with TRBD2. The CDR3 length is 17 residues. V trimming: 0 bases; J trimming: 5 bases; junction bases outside the gene matches: 8. Germline V gene sequence: CDR1 MNHEY, CDR2 SMNVEV (reference sequence). This chain's CDR3 is CASSLSMGTSFDNEQFF. The CDR3 DNA sequence: TGTGCCAGCAGTTTATCGATGGGGACTAGCTTCGACAATGAGCAGTTCTTC.

This clone came up a few times. The chain carries TRBV19 and TRBJ1-2, with D possibly TRBD1 on 5 matching bases. CDR1 and CDR2 from the germline V gene are LNHDA and SQIVND (reference sequence). The CDR3 runs to 16 residues. V lost 3 bases and J lost 2, with 16 bases in between. DNA for the CDR3: TGTGCCAGTAGTATGTCCGACAGTCGGAGAAACTATGGCTACACCTTC. This translates into CASSMSDSRRNYGYTF.

The chain recombines TRBV7-9 with TRBJ1-5; D is perhaps TRBD1 (6 bases). CDR1 and CDR2 (germline): SEHNR, FQNEAQ (reference sequence). The germline V and J ends were trimmed by 2 bases and 0 bases, with 14 bases remaining between them. There are 17 residues in the CDR3. In nucleotides, the CDR3 is TGTGCCAGCAGCTTATTAGCCCCAGGGGCTAGCAATCAGCCCCAGCATTTT. The encoded protein is CASSLLAPGASNQPQHF.

The chain couples TRBV9 to TRBJ1-2, with 7 bases identical to TRBD1. This CDR3 has 15 residues. Germline values: CDR1 SGDLS, CDR2 YYNGEE. V lost 4 bases and J lost 3; bases outside the gene matches: 9. In nucleotides, the CDR3 is TGTGCCAGCAGCCTAGAGGGCAGGGGGGACTATGGCTACACCTTC. Its translation is CASSLEGRGDYGYTF.

The chain recombines TRBV28 with TRBJ2-5; TRBD1 aligns across 12 bases. This CDR3 region has 14 residues. Germline CDR1 reads MDHEN; CDR2 reads SYDVKM. The ends lost 6 bases at V and 3 bases at J; junction bases unmatched: 2. As DNA, the CDR3 is TGTGCCAGCAGGGGACAGGGGGCCAAAGAGACCCAGTACTTC. Protein sequence: CASRGQGAKETQYF.

This clone was picked up a small number of times. The chain employs TRBV11-2 and TRBJ1-2; D is unclear. The CDR3 extends over 15 amino acids. Trimming removed 1 base at V and 0 bases at J, with 9 bases between. Germline values: CDR1 SGHAT, CDR2 FQNNGV. CDR3 residues: CASSLGRPANYGYTF. DNA of the CDR3: TGTGCCAGCAGCTTAGGAAGACCAGCTAACTATGGCTACACCTTC.

There are a few counts of this clone. This chain joins TRBV11-2 and TRBJ1-2, with 8 bases matching TRBD1. Germline CDR1 SGHAT, CDR2 FQNNGV. V was clipped by 3 bases and J by 2 bases; unmatched bases: 5. The CDR3 is made up of 15 amino acids. The CDR3 sequence: CASSFRGQGNYGYTF. The CDR3 region has the DNA TGTGCCAGCAGCTTCAGGGGGCAGGGCAACTATGGCTACACCTTC.

The rearrangement joins TRBV18 to TRBJ1-2, with 8 bases aligning to TRBD1. The CDR3 is 13 amino acids. The trim removed 2 bases at V and 8 bases at J, leaving 4 bases unmatched. CDR1 is KGHSH, CDR2 LQKENI, per germline. CDR3 DNA: TGTGCCAGCTCACCATCTCGGGACAGGGGCTACACCTTC. This codes for CASSPSRDRGYTF.

This clone showed up just once. The rearrangement uses TRBV19 and TRBJ2-3, with unresolved D. The CDR3 contains 13 residues. The V gene lost 3 bases and the J gene lost 5 bases, with 9 bases spanning the gap. In germline, CDR1 is LNHDA, CDR2 SQIVND (reference sequence). In DNA, the CDR3 is TGTGCCAGTAGTATTCCCTCTCAAGATACGCAGTATTTT. It translates to CASSIPSQDTQYF.

The genes are TRBV7-8 and TRBJ2-3, with 10 nucleotides matching TRBD2. Germline CDR1 SGHVS, CDR2 FQNEAQ. CDR3 size: 18 residues. The J segment lost 0 bases and the V segment lost 1 base, leaving 7 bases of the junction unmatched. CDR3 sequence: CASSLGLAGVRSTDTQYF. For the CDR3, the DNA is TGTGCCAGCAGCTTAGGACTAGCGGGCGTCAGGAGCACAGATACGCAGTATTTT.

The chain joins TRBV29-1 to TRBJ2-7; D is possibly TRBD1 or TRBD2 (5 bases each). The CDR3 consists of 15 residues. Trimming cost V 0 bases and J 2 bases, with 14 bases left between them. The germline V gene has CDR1 SQVTM and CDR2 ANQGSEA. CDR3 sequence (DNA): TGCAGCGTTGAAGATACCAGGGACGGGACCTACGAGCAGTACTTC. Its protein product is CSVEDTRDGTYEQYF.

The genes are TRBV19 and TRBJ2-1; D is undetermined. Germline CDR1 LNHDA, CDR2 SQIVND (reference sequence). Trimming took off 3 bases at V and 12 bases at J, with 12 bases between the two ends. The CDR3 covers 12 residues. CDR3 DNA sequence: TGTGCCAGTAGTATGAAGGGATCGACGCAGTTCTTC. Protein sequence: CASSMKGSTQFF.

This sequence joins TRBV27 and TRBJ2-7; maybe TRBD2 (5 bases). The CDR3 extends over 14 amino acids. Germline-derived CDR1 and CDR2 are MNHEY and SMNVEV (reference sequence). Trimming pared 0 bases from V and 4 bases from J, leaving 10 bases between. The CDR3 DNA is TGTGCCAGCAGTTTATCTGGGAGATGGTACGAGCAGTACTTC. Amino acids: CASSLSGRWYEQYF.

The V and J genes are TRBV28 and TRBJ2-7; D remains unclear. The V and J ends lost 5 bases and 2 bases respectively, with 19 bases between them. The CDR3 loop spans 16 amino acids. Per the germline V gene, CDR1 is MDHEN and CDR2 is SYDVKM. The CDR3 sequence: CASSAPRRTGTYEQYF. For the CDR3, the DNA is TGTGCCAGCAGTGCACCCCGAAGGACCGGTACCTACGAGCAGTACTTC.

As DNA, the CDR3 is TGTGCCACAGGGAATCCAAACTCCCAACTGTTTTTT. Translation gives CATGNPNSQLFF. The chain is built from TRBV11-2 and TRBJ1-4; tentative D call: TRBD1 (5 bases). The germline V gene has CDR1 SGHAT and CDR2 FQNNGV. V was clipped by 10 bases and J by 12 bases, with 18 bases between them. The CDR3 has 12 amino acids.

This clone has just a few counts. The genes are TRBV2 and TRBJ1-5; D unresolved. In germline, CDR1 is SNHLY, CDR2 FYNNEI. This CDR3 is built from 16 residues. The germline V and J ends were trimmed by 0 bases and 5 bases, with 14 bases remaining between them. This CDR3 is CASSEALRNFYQPQHF. DNA for the CDR3: TGTGCCAGCAGTGAAGCGCTTCGCAATTTTTATCAGCCCCAGCATTTT.

The chain combines TRBV18 with TRBJ2-7; D is possibly TRBD1 (6 bases). From germline, CDR1 is KGHSH and CDR2 LQKENI. This CDR3 comprises 15 residues. Trimming stripped 1 base from V and 2 bases from J, with 12 bases between. The chain's CDR3 is CASSPQDRSTYEQYF. As DNA, the CDR3 is TGTGCCAGCTCACCACAAGACAGGTCTACCTACGAGCAGTACTTC. The complete variable domain, with remaining parts taken from reference TRBV18 and TRBJ2-7, reads NAGVMQNPRHLVRRRGQEARLRCSPMKGHSHVYWYRQLPEEGLKFMVYLQKENIIDESGMPKERFSAEFPKEGPSILRIQQVVRGDSAAYFCASSPQDRSTYEQYFGPGTRLTVT.

CDR3: CAISPGPPHTDTQYF. CDR3 DNA: TGTGCCATCAGCCCGGGACCACCCCACACAGATACGCAGTATTTT. The chain has TRBV10-3 and TRBJ2-3; perhaps D is TRBD1 or TRBD2 (5 bases each). CDR3 size: 15 residues. Germline CDR1 ENHRY, CDR2 SYGVKD. V lost 6 bases and J lost 2, with 15 bases in between.

The CDR3 here is CASSPGQGGSGYTF. CDR3 nucleotide sequence: TGTGCCAGCAGCCCCGGACAGGGGGGTAGCGGCTACACCTTC. The chain employs TRBV6-6 and TRBJ1-2; 10 positions match TRBD1. V shed 6 bases and J 8 bases; nucleotides not matched to a gene: 9. CDR3 length: 14 amino acids. CDR1 and CDR2 (germline): MNHNY, SVGAGI (reference sequence).

This clone has only a few counts. The gene calls are TRBV27 and TRBJ1-6; no clear D gene. This CDR3 has 13 amino acids. Germline CDR1 and CDR2: MNHEY and SMNVEV (reference sequence). Deletions cut 1 base from V and 7 bases from J, with 5 bases between. CDR3 bases: TGTGCCAGCAGTTTATTGGGGAATTCACCCCTCCACTTT. Translating gives CASSLLGNSPLHF.

The chain is built from TRBV5-1 and TRBJ2-1, with unresolved D. The CDR3 length is 15 residues. Trimming cost V 0 bases and J 0 bases, with 7 bases left between them. Germline V lookup: CDR1 SGHRS, CDR2 YFSETQ. The DNA of the CDR3 is TGCGCCAGCAGCTTGGATGTGAGCTCCTACAATGAGCAGTTCTTC. Translation gives CASSLDVSSYNEQFF.